Listed here is a single T cell receptor beta chain. Its cognate antigen is unknown. The sample is drawn from a study of graft-versus-host responses after intestinal transplantation. General study findings and limits: Some GvH clones appeared in ileal mucosa or blood before recipient bone marrow. Early post-transplant HvG declines showed an association with peak circulating GvH clone levels.

Germline V lookup: CDR1 SGHAT, CDR2 FQDESV (reference sequence). V was clipped by 3 bases and J by 0 bases, with 10 bases between them. The CDR3 contains 15 residues. The protocol was immunoSEQ multiplex PCR, while the TCRdb copy is restricted to in-frame clones and leaves out a portion. Here the sample spans 55,000 to 70,000 clones, about 93% being singletons. This receptor was obtained from a human patient who received an intestinal transplant, so some T cells may come from the graft donor. Sequenced here: PBMCs, sampled about 120 days after intestinal transplantation. This rearrangement joins TRBV11-1 to TRBJ2-3; possible D gene TRBD1, 6 bases. CDR3 coding DNA: TGTGCCAGCAGCTTGTGGACAGCAAGCACAGATACGCAGTATTTT. It codes for CASSLWTASTDTQYF.